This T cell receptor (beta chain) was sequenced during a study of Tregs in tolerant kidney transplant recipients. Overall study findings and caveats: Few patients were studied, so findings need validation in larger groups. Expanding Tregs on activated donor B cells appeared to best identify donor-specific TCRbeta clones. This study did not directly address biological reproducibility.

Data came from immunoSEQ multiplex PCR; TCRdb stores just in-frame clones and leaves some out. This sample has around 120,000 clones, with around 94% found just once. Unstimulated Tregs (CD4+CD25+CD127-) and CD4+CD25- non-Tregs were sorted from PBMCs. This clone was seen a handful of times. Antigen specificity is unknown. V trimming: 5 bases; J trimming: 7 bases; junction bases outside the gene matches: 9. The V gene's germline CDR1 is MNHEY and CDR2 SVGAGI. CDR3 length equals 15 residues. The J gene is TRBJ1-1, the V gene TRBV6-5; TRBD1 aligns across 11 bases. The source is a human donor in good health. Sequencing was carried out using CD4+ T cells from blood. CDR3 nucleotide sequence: TGTGCCAGCAGTAGGTCCCGGGACAGGGGGGTTGAAGCTTTCTTT. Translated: CASSRSRDRGVEAFF.